The following is a TCR beta chain sequence with its context. Germline-derived CDR1 and CDR2 are SGHAT and FQNNGV. V lost 5 bases and J lost 4; bases outside the gene matches: 8. The CDR3 sequence is 15 residues long. The sample is drawn from a study of blood T cell repertoires in COVID-19. TCRdb's copy holds only in-frame clones and misses some; the assay was immunoSEQ multiplex PCR. This repertoire shows over 25,000 clones, 70% to 90% found once; its top ten account for 12%. The source material was peripheral blood. This TCR derives from a human donor in a cohort sampled during active COVID-19. The donor label of this sample is uncertain. The chain uses TRBV11-2 and TRBJ2-7, with 10 bases identical to TRBD1. DNA of the CDR3: TGTGCCAGCAGCCAGGCCGGGACAGGGGTGTACGAGCAGTACTTC. Encoded protein: CASSQAGTGVYEQYF.